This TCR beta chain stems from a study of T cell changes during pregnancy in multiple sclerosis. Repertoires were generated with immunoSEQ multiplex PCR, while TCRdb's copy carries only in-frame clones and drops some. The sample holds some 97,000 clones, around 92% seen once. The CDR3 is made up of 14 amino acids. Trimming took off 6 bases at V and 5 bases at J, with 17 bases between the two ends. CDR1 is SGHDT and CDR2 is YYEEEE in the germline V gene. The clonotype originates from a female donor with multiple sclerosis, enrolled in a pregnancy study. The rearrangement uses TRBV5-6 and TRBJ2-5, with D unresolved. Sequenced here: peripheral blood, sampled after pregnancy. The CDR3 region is CASISLGLQETQYF. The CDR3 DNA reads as TGTGCCAGCATCTCCTTGGGCCTGCAGGAGACCCAGTACTTC.